This T cell receptor (beta chain) was documented in a study of cytomegalovirus exposure and HLA in healthy donors. PCR involved 60 Vbeta and 13 Jbeta primers. Here immunoSEQ multiplex PCR was the method, and the copy in TCRdb shows in-frame clones only, minus some. The sample carries around 100,000 clones, around three quarters recorded once. Germline assignment: CDR1 LGHNA and CDR2 YNFKEQ. J lost 7 bases, V lost 0 bases, and 9 bases had no gene match. The CDR3 is 16 amino acids. The chain is built from TRBV4-2 and TRBJ1-5; 7 bases match TRBD1. What was sequenced was PBMCs. The sequence came from a woman younger than 35 in good health and CMV-seropositive. The CDR3 coding sequence is TGTGCCAGCAGCCAAGATCAGGGGGGAGGAGGCCAGCCCCAGCATTTT. Amino acid sequence: CASSQDQGGGGQPQHF.